Here is one T cell receptor beta chain with its context. cDNA came from about 0.5 to 1 ug RNA primed by random hexamers. Amplification of TCR beta CDR3 by immunoSEQ multiplex PCR spanned 54 Vbeta and 13 Jbeta. TCRdb reprocessed the immunoSEQ multiplex PCR reads via MiXCR and lists one record per CDR3 protein. The repertoire holds about 240,000 distinct CDR3 sequences, with 90% to 96% as singletons. CDR1 MNHNS and CDR2 SASEGT come from the germline V gene. The CDR3 extends over 16 amino acids. V was shortened by 6 bases and J by 0 bases, with 18 bases between the two germline ends. The sample originates from a study of CD8 T cells in Susac syndrome. The wider study: The sequenced Susac syndrome patients comprised five or six with active disease and roughly 8 in remission. When their blood was taken, patients with Susac syndrome were therapy-naive, taking corticosteroids, or taking intravenous immunoglobulin alone.

High-throughput TCR beta sequencing covered peripheral CD8+ and CD4+ T cells. The receptor comes from a human donor with Susac syndrome. The chain employs TRBV6-1 and TRBJ2-7; D might be TRBD1 or TRBD2, each matching 5 bases. The sample taken for sequencing was CD4+ T cells from PBMCs. The CDR3 sequence is CASRPPGWGSSYEQYF. CDR3 in DNA: TGTGCCAGCAGGCCTCCCGGATGGGGGAGCTCCTACGAGCAGTACTTC.